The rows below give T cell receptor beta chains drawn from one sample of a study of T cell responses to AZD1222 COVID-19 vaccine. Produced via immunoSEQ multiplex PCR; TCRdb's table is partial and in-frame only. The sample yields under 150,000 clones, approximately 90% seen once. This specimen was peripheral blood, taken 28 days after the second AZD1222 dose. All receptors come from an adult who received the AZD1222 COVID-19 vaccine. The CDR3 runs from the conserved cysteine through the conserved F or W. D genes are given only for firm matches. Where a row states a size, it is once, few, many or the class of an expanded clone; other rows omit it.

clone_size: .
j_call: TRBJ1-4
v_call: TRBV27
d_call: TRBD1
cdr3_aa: CASSLYLGTANEKLFF
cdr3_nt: TGTGCCAGCAGTTTATATTTGGGGACAGCTAATGAAAAACTGTTTTTT

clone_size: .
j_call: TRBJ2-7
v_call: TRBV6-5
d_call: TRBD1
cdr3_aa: CASSTSDRGEQYF
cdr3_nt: TGTGCCAGCAGTACATCGGACAGGGGCGAGCAGTACTTC

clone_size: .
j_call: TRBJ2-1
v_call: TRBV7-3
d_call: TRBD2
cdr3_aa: CASSFGLAGYNEQFF
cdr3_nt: TGTGCCAGCAGCTTCGGACTAGCGGGGTACAATGAGCAGTTCTTC

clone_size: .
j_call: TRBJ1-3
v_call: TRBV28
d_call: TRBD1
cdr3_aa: CASSLRQGARDTIYF
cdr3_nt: TGTGCCAGCAGTCTCCGACAGGGGGCGCGGGACACCATATATTTT

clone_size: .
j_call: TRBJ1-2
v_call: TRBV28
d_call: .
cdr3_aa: CASSFPHVANYGYTF
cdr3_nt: TGTGCCAGCAGTTTCCCCCACGTAGCTAACTATGGCTACACCTTC

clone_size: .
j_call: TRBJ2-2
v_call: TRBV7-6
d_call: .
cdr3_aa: CASSFSMSRQFTGELFF
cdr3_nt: TGTGCCAGCAGCTTCTCCATGAGTAGACAGTTCACCGGGGAGCTGTTTTTT

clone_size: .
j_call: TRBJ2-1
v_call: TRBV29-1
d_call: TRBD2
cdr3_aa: CSVELTSGYEQFF
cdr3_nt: TGCAGCGTTGAATTGACTAGCGGTTATGAGCAGTTCTTC

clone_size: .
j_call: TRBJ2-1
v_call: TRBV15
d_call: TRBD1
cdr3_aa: CATSPRQGSYNEQFF
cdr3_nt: TGTGCCACCAGCCCCCGACAGGGGTCCTACAATGAGCAGTTCTTC

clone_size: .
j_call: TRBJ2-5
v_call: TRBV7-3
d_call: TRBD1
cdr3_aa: CASSYQGQGGETQYF
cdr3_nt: TGTGCCAGCAGCTACCAGGGACAGGGGGGAGAGACCCAGTACTTC

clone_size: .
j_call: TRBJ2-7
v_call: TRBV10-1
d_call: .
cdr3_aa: CASSNRVNEQYF
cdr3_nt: TGCGCCAGCAGTAACAGGGTCAACGAGCAGTACTTC

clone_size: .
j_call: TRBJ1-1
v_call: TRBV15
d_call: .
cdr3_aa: CATSSFKQGVDTEAFF
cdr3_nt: TGTGCCACCAGCAGTTTTAAACAGGGTGTGGACACTGAAGCTTTCTTT

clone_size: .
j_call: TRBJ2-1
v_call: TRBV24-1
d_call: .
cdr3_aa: CATSEGFGQFF
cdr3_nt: TGTGCCACCAGTGAGGGCTTCGGGCAGTTCTTC

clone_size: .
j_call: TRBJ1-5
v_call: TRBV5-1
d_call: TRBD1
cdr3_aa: CASSPSTGGRQPQHF
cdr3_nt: TGCGCCAGCAGCCCATCGACAGGGGGCCGTCAGCCCCAGCATTTT

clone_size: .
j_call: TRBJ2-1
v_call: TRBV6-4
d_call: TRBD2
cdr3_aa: CASSVRTDSGDEQFF
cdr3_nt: TGTGCCAGCAGTGTAAGAACCGACAGCGGGGATGAGCAGTTCTTC

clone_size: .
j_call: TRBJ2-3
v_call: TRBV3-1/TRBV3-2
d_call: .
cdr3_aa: CASSLGQSLDTQYF
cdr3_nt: TGTGCCAGCAGTCTCGGACAGTCCCTGGATACGCAGTATTTT

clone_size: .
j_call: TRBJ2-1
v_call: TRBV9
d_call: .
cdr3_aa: CASSVMEGGTYNEQFF
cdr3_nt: TGTGCCAGCAGCGTAATGGAGGGAGGCACCTACAATGAGCAGTTCTTC

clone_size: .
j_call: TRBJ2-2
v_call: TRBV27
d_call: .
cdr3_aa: CASSLRQGGTPGELFF
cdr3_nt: TGTGCCAGCAGTTTACGGCAGGGAGGAACACCCGGGGAGCTGTTTTTT

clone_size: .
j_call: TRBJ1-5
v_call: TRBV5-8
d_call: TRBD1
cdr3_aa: CASSLMMTGTQPQHF
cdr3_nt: TGTGCCAGCAGCTTGATGATGACAGGGACTCAGCCCCAGCATTTT

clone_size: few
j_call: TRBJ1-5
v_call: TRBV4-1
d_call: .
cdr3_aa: CASSQDPNQPQHF
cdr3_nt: TGCGCCAGCAGCCAAGATCCAAATCAGCCCCAGCATTTT

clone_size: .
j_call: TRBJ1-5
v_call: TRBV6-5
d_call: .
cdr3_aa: CASRSGTVSNQPQHF
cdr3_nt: TGTGCCAGCAGGTCTGGGACTGTGAGCAATCAGCCCCAGCATTTT

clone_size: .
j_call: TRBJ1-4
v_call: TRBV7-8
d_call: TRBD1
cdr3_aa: CASSLEQGDIGEKLFF
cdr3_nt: TGTGCCAGCAGCTTAGAACAGGGGGATATTGGTGAAAAACTGTTTTTT

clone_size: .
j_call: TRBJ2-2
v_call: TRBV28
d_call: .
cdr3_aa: CASSGPEGRAAGELFF
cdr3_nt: TGTGCCAGCAGTGGGCCGGAGGGCCGTGCGGCCGGGGAGCTGTTTTTT

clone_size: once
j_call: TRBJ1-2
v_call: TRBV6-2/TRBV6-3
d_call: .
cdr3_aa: CASSGGTGYGYTF
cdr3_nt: TGTGCCAGCAGTGGCGGGACGGGCTATGGCTACACCTTC

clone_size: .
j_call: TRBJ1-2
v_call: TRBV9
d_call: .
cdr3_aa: CASSGAGVGRYGYTF
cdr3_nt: TGTGCCAGCAGCGGAGCTGGGGTGGGGAGATATGGCTACACCTTC

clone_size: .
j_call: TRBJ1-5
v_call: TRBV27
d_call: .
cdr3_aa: CASSYSGGMDQPQHF
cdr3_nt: TGTGCCAGCAGTTACTCTGGGGGGATGGATCAGCCCCAGCATTTT

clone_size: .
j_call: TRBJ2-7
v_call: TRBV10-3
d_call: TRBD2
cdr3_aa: CAIRGTSGPSYEQYF
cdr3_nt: TGTGCCATCAGAGGGACTAGCGGCCCCTCCTACGAGCAGTACTTC

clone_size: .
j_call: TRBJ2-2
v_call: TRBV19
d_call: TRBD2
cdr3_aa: CASSSWTSGRMATGELFF
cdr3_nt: TGTGCCAGTAGCTCTTGGACTAGCGGGAGGATGGCCACCGGGGAGCTGTTTTTT

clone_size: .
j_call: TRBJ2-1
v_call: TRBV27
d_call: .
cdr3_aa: CASSIRQGGYNEQFF
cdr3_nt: TGTGCCAGCAGTATCCGGCAGGGGGGATACAATGAGCAGTTCTTC

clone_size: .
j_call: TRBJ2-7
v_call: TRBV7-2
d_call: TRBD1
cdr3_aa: CASSSVADRPYEQYF
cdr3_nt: TGTGCCAGCAGCTCAGTCGCGGACAGGCCCTACGAGCAGTACTTC

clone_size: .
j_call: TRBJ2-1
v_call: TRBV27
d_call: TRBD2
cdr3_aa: CASSLASGRSYNEQFF
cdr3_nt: TGTGCCAGCAGTTTGGCTAGCGGGAGGTCCTACAATGAGCAGTTCTTC

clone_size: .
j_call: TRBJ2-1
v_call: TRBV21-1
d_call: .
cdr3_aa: CASSKVKTGSYNEQFF
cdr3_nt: TGTGCCAGCAGCAAAGTAAAAACCGGCTCCTACAATGAGCAGTTCTTC

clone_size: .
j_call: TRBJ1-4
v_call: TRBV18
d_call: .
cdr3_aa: CASSPRQVGEKLFF
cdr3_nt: TGTGCCAGCTCACCACGACAGGTTGGGGAAAAACTGTTTTTT

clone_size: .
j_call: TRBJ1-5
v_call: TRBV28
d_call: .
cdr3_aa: CASRTINQPQHF
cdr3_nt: TGTGCCAGCAGGACAATAAATCAGCCCCAGCATTTT

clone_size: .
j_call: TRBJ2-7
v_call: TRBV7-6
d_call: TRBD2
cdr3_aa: CASSLGGLAESSYEQYF
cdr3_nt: TGTGCCAGCAGCTTAGGAGGACTAGCGGAAAGCTCCTACGAGCAGTACTTC

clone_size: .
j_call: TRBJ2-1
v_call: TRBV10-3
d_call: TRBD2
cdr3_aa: CAISESVGGRYNEQFF
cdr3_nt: TGTGCCATCAGTGAGTCCGTAGGCGGGAGATACAATGAGCAGTTCTTC

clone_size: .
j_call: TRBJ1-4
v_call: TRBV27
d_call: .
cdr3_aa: CASSSERYGKLFF
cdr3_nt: TGTGCCAGCAGCTCCGAAAGATATGGGAAACTGTTTTTT

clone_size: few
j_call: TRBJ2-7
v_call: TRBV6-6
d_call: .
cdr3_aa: CASSHPVRVVYEQYF
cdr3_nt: TGTGCCAGCAGCCACCCAGTTCGCGTTGTCTACGAGCAGTACTTC

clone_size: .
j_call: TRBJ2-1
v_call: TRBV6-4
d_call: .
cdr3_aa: CASSDSIGPYNEQFF
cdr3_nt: TGTGCCAGCAGTGACTCGATAGGGCCCTACAATGAGCAGTTCTTC

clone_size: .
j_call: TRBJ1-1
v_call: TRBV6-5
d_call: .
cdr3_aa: CASKQAMNTEAFF
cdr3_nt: TGTGCCAGCAAACAGGCTATGAACACTGAAGCTTTCTTT

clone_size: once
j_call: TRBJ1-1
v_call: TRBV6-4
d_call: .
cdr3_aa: CASSTNRDTEAFF
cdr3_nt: TGTGCCAGCAGCACGAACAGGGACACTGAAGCTTTCTTT